The 4 T cell receptor beta chains given below trace back to one sample, sequenced in a study of blood T cell repertoires in COVID-19. The table came from immunoSEQ multiplex PCR; TCRdb's copy has only in-frame clones and leaves some out. The sample holds around 250,000 clones, approximately 85% seen once. The sequencing sample was made of PBMCs or T cells enriched from blood (not recorded which). These receptors originate from a woman between 45 and 60 years old who had recovered from COVID-19.

This clone was observed a few times. V usage is TRBV4-1 and J usage is TRBJ1-2; tentatively, D is TRBD1 (6 bases). CDR3 length equals 15 residues. Trimming took off 0 bases at V and 4 bases at J, with 12 bases between the two ends. The V gene's germline CDR1 is MGHRA and CDR2 YSYEKL. This CDR3 reads CASSQEGGTLYGYTF. The CDR3 nucleotides read TGCGCCAGCAGCCAAGAGGGGGGGACACTCTATGGCTACACCTTC.

This clone has just a few counts. The chain uses TRBV5-5 and TRBJ1-5; D is unclear. V was cut by 4 bases and J by 4 bases, with 18 bases left in between. The CDR3 contains 16 residues. Germline values: CDR1 SGHKS, CDR2 YYEKEE (reference sequence). The CDR3 protein is CASSLPEFGGNQPQHF. For the CDR3, the DNA is TGTGCCAGCAGCCTACCCGAATTCGGAGGGAATCAGCCCCAGCATTTT. Full variable domain (outside the CDR3, taken from reference TRBV5-5 and TRBJ1-5): DAGVTQSPTHLIKTRGQQVTLRCSPISGHKSVSWYQQVLGQGPQFIFQYYEKEERGRGNFPDRFSARQFPNYSSELNVNALLLGDSALYLCASSLPEFGGNQPQHFGDGTRLSIL.

This clone came up many times. The chain combines TRBV21-1 with TRBJ2-7; the table's D call, TRBD1, has no DNA check behind it. TRBV21-1 is termed a pseudogene. The CDR3 has 16 amino acids. CDR3 nucleotides: TGTGCCAGCAGCATACGCCGGGACAGGGTGTCCTACGAGCAGTACTTC. Its translation: CASSIRRDRVSYEQYF.

The chain links TRBV6-1 to TRBJ2-7; 9 bases are a match to TRBD2. The germline CDR1 and CDR2 sequences are MNHNS and SASEGT. V trimming: 2 bases; J trimming: 3 bases; junction bases outside the gene matches: 5. The CDR3 extends over 15 amino acids. The CDR3 loop reads CASSEWGTSSYEQYF. The DNA of the CDR3 is TGTGCCAGCAGTGAATGGGGGACTAGCAGCTACGAGCAGTACTTC.